This T cell receptor beta chain was recorded in a study of T cell repertoires in cytomegalovirus infection. Study-level background: TCR beta signatures that were public indicated CMV infection and matching HLA type. Study-level points and caveats: HLA-C-restricted CMV clonotypes gave the most frequent clonotype in two of eight donors.

This clonotype has more than one count but fewer than ten. Its antigen is still unknown. Trimming removed 4 bases at V and 0 bases at J, with 10 bases between. The CDR3 consists of 14 residues. The V gene's germline CDR1 is SGDLS and CDR2 YYNGEE. TCRdb used MiXCR to reprocess the reads, holding one entry per CDR3 protein. The table lists 300,000 or so distinct CDR3 sequences, 20% to 25% of them singletons. Sample: cultured PBMCs, taken from culture after CMV antigen stimulation. The TCR was taken from a human donor in good health (CMV status not recorded). Some clones in this sample may be carry-over from other donors' samples. The chain employs TRBV9 and TRBJ1-2; unclear D gene. The CDR3, as DNA: TGTGCCAGCAGCCCGGAGGGAGCTAACTATGGCTACACCTTC. It is translated as CASSPEGANYGYTF.